Listed below are T cell receptor beta chains from one sample, sequenced in a study of PD-1 blockade in classical Hodgkin lymphoma. Profiling relied on immunoSEQ multiplex PCR, and the TCRdb table lists in-frame clones only, not all of them. Of roughly 13,000 clones in the sample, approximately 91% were seen once. The material was peripheral blood mononuclear cells (PBMCs), obtained at baseline. These receptors came from a human donor with classical Hodgkin lymphoma. CDR3s include the opening cysteine and the closing phenylalanine or tryptophan.

TRBJ1-2	TRBV6-4	CASSDTQGKYGYTF
TRBJ1-5	TRBV5-4	CASSSDNQPQHF
TRBJ1-4	TRBV5-1	CASSLLGATNEKLFF
TRBJ2-3	TRBV5-1	CASSLDGFGTSTDTQYF
TRBJ2-3	TRBV7-2	CASSLAGEALAGHASTDTQYF
TRBJ1-5	TRBV15	CATSRLGVQPQHF
TRBJ2-7	TRBV4-1	CASSQVAWGDSYEQYF
TRBJ1-2	TRBV5-1	CASSSSGYNYGYTF
TRBJ2-2	TRBV10-3	CAISVSGANTGELFF
TRBJ1-1	TRBV7-9	CASSPGQGLNTEAFF
TRBJ1-6	TRBV2	CASTDRWPQNSPLHF
TRBJ1-2	TRBV5-1	CASSLNHIGYTF
TRBJ1-4	TRBV6-5	CASRVGGTNEKLFF
TRBJ2-5	TRBV5-1	CASSLEVQETQYF
TRBJ1-3	TRBV7-9	CASSRGLDGNTIYF
TRBJ1-1	TRBV7-8	CASSLVMGNTEAFF
TRBJ1-5	TRBV28	CASSPLGQGGNQPQHF
TRBJ2-1	TRBV15	CATSGGLAGFSYNEQFF
TRBJ2-5	TRBV7-9	CASSLIEGLVGTQYF
TRBJ1-1	TRBV7-9	CASSFDRLNTEAFF
TRBJ2-7	TRBV7-9	CASSLAPRTSYEQYF
TRBJ1-1	TRBV4-1	CASSRRQVGDTEAFF
TRBJ2-1	TRBV19	CASSNARTGDRNEQFF
TRBJ1-1	TRBV7-9	CASSLKGTGTEAFF
TRBJ1-2	TRBV5-1	CASSSTDRGRHTYGYTF
TRBJ2-2	TRBV11-3	CASSSDGTGELFF
TRBJ2-1	TRBV14	CASSSNLARGNEQFF
TRBJ1-2	TRBV4-1	CASSQTTGGRGYTF
TRBJ2-7	TRBV21-1	CASSKAHWTHSYEQYF
TRBJ2-5	TRBV7-8	CASNLRRGGPQYF